This entry lists 30 T cell receptor beta chains sequenced from one sample in a study of blood T cell repertoires in COVID-19. Some clones are missing from TCRdb's copy, which holds only in-frame ones; the method was immunoSEQ multiplex PCR. Here the sample spans about 73,000 clones, more than 65% being singletons. What was sequenced was peripheral blood. Receptors originate from a human donor in a cohort sampled during active COVID-19.

The V gene is TRBV27, the J gene TRBJ1-2; TRBD1 matches at 10 bases. The CDR3 is made up of 14 amino acids. J was trimmed by 5 bases and V by 6 bases; bases with no gene match: 6. Germline V gene sequence: CDR1 MNHEY, CDR2 SMNVEV (reference sequence). CDR3 in amino acids: CASSRTGGNYGYTF. In DNA, the CDR3 is TGTGCCAGCAGCCGGACAGGGGGAAATTATGGCTACACCTTC.

J is TRBJ2-3 and V is TRBV4-3, with 8 bases aligning to TRBD1. Germline V CDR1 and CDR2: LGHNA, YSLEER. This CDR3 contains 16 residues. Trimming took 3 bases from V and 5 from J; bases not matched to a gene: 10. The CDR3 reads CASSHHVPGQVDTQYF. The CDR3 DNA reads TGCGCCAGCAGCCATCACGTCCCGGGACAGGTAGATACGCAGTATTTT.

This chain uses TRBV9 with TRBJ2-1, with TRBD1 as a possible D gene (6 bases). The CDR3 is 15 residues long. Germline V gene lookup returns CDR1 SGDLS and CDR2 YYNGEE. V was clipped by 4 bases and J by 9 bases, with 20 bases between them. CDR3 DNA sequence: TGTGCCAGCAGCATACGGGACACACTAGGCGCTGAGCAGTTCTTC. Translation gives CASSIRDTLGAEQFF.

The chain uses TRBV4-1 and TRBJ2-5, with 9 bases aligning to TRBD2. The trim removed 4 bases at V and 3 bases at J, leaving 9 bases unmatched. There are 16 residues in the CDR3. CDR1 is MGHRA, CDR2 YSYEKL, per germline. CDR3 amino acids: CASSRNGLAREETQYF. The CDR3 nucleotides are TGCGCCAGCAGCCGAAATGGACTAGCGCGAGAAGAGACCCAGTACTTC.

The CDR3 loop is CASSPFFPYEQYF. For the CDR3, the DNA is TGTGCCAGCAGTCCGTTTTTCCCCTACGAGCAGTACTTC. This chain connects TRBV2 to TRBJ2-7; D remains ambiguous. V was trimmed by 5 bases and J by 2 bases, leaving 10 bases between them. This CDR3 contains 13 residues. Germline V gives CDR1 SNHLY, CDR2 FYNNEI.

The chain links TRBV3-1 (or the pseudogene TRBV3-2) to TRBJ2-5; 7 nucleotides align to TRBD2. V was pared by 1 base and J by 2 bases, with 7 bases of the junction left unmatched. From germline, CDR1 is LGHDT and CDR2 YNNKEL (reference sequence). The CDR3 sequence is 16 residues long. The CDR3 protein is CASSQVQRGSQETQYF. In DNA, the CDR3 is TGTGCCAGCAGCCAAGTTCAGCGGGGTTCACAAGAGACCCAGTACTTC.

This clone was seen once. The V call is TRBV11-2, the J call TRBJ1-4; 8 nucleotides match TRBD1. Germline V gene data show CDR1 as SGHAT and CDR2 as FQNNGV. This CDR3 comprises 17 residues. Trimming removed 6 bases from V and 7 bases from J; junction bases left unmatched: 16. For the CDR3, the DNA is TGTGCCAGCAGGCCCACACGCGTCCGGGACAGGAGTGAAAAACTGTTTTTT. It yields the protein CASRPTRVRDRSEKLFF.

This chain joins TRBV27 and TRBJ2-7; D not certain. Trimming shortened V by 2 bases and J by 0 bases, and 23 bases separated the two germline ends. CDR1 is MNHEY and CDR2 is SMNVEV in the germline V gene (reference sequence). This CDR3 has 19 residues. CDR3 in amino acids: CASSLSPPPLSPTSYEQYF. The CDR3 coding sequence is TGTGCCAGCAGTTTAAGCCCCCCCCCACTCTCGCCAACCTCCTACGAGCAGTACTTC.

J is TRBJ2-2 and V is TRBV5-1; 10 bases line up with TRBD1. The V segment lost 4 bases and the J segment 0 bases; nucleotides outside the gene matches: 3. The V gene's germline CDR1 is SGHRS and CDR2 YFSETQ. The CDR3 loop spans 16 amino acids. The DNA of the CDR3 is TGCGCCAGCAGCGGGGGACAGGGGACGAACACCGGGGAGCTGTTTTTT. Protein: CASSGGQGTNTGELFF. The variable domain in full, completed from reference TRBV5-1 and TRBJ2-2, reads KAGVTQTPRYLIKTRGQQVTLSCSPISGHRSVSWYQQTPGQGLQFLFEYFSETQRNKGNFPGRFSGRQFSNSRSEMNVSTLELGDSALYLCASSGGQGTNTGELFFGEGSRLTVL.

There are a few counts of this clone. The J gene is TRBJ2-2, the V gene TRBV2; D not certain. The CDR3 contains 14 residues. Germline values: CDR1 SNHLY, CDR2 FYNNEI. V was pared by 6 bases and J by 4 bases, with 12 bases between. For the CDR3, the DNA is TGTGCCAGCAGGTCCACGGGTCCCACCGGGGAGCTGTTTTTT. It is translated as CASRSTGPTGELFF.

The chain is built from TRBV28 and TRBJ1-1, with a weak D call TRBD1 (5 bases). The CDR3 sequence is 16 residues long. V dropped 1 base and J dropped 1 base, with 13 bases sitting between them. Germline V gives CDR1 MDHEN, CDR2 SYDVKM. In nucleotides, the CDR3 is TGTGCCAGCAGTTTATTCCAGGGTAGTCCGAACACTGAAGCTTTCTTT. Its translation: CASSLFQGSPNTEAFF. The complete variable domain, with remaining parts taken from reference TRBV28 and TRBJ1-1, reads DVKVTQSSRYLVKRTGEKVFLECVQDMDHENMFWYRQDPGLGLRLIYFSYDVKMKEKGDIPEGYSVSREKKERFSLILESASTNQTSMYLCASSLFQGSPNTEAFFGQGTRLTVV.

The rearrangement uses TRBV27 and TRBJ2-5, with TRBD1 matching over 8 bases. Trimming cost V 8 bases and J 3 bases; bases outside gene matches: 8. Germline CDR1 and CDR2: MNHEY and SMNVEV (reference sequence). The CDR3 sequence is 14 residues long. CDR3: CASGIQQGEETQYF. The CDR3 DNA follows: TGTGCCAGCGGGATCCAACAGGGGGAAGAGACCCAGTACTTC.

This rearrangement joins TRBV6-5 to TRBJ2-7; maybe TRBD1 (6 bases). Trimming removed 0 bases from V and 4 bases from J, with 13 bases in between. The CDR3 is 15 residues long. Germline V gene lookup returns CDR1 MNHEY and CDR2 SVGAGI. This CDR3 is CASSYSLGTPYEQYF. The CDR3 nucleotides are TGTGCCAGCAGTTACTCTCTTGGGACACCTTACGAGCAGTACTTC.

V and J are TRBV7-6 and TRBJ2-1; 11 nucleotides line up with TRBD2. Losses at the gene ends were 0 bases for V and 7 bases for J; bases not matched to a gene: 8. CDR1 is SGHVS, CDR2 FNYEAQ, per germline. This CDR3 comprises 17 residues. The CDR3 sequence: CASSLASSGTSGNEQFF. CDR3 bases: TGTGCCAGCAGCTTAGCCTCTTCCGGGACTAGCGGTAATGAGCAGTTCTTC.

Only a few counts were recorded for this clone. CDR3 sequence: CASSVEGDSGNTIYF. In DNA form, the CDR3 reads TGTGCCAGCAGCGTAGAGGGAGACTCTGGAAACACCATATATTTT. The genes are TRBV9 and TRBJ1-3; no reliable D call. CDR1 and CDR2 (germline): SGDLS, YYNGEE. The CDR3 is made up of 15 amino acids. The V gene lost 0 bases and the J gene lost 0 bases, with 7 bases spanning the gap.

The chain recombines TRBV24-1 with TRBJ1-2, with TRBD1 as a possible D gene (5 bases). V was shortened by 3 bases and J by 4 bases, with 11 bases between the two germline ends. CDR1 KGHDR and CDR2 SFDVKD come from the germline V gene. The CDR3 totals 14 residues. The CDR3 region has the DNA TGTGCCACCAGTGATAAGACAGCGTCCTATGGCTACACCTTC. This encodes CATSDKTASYGYTF.

The CDR3 region has the DNA TGTGCCAGCAGTGAAATCGGCAGGGCCGGTTCACCCCTCCACTTT. Translating it yields CASSEIGRAGSPLHF. The chain carries TRBV2 and TRBJ1-6, with D possibly being TRBD1 (5 bases). Deletions cut 2 bases from V and 9 bases from J, with 14 bases between. The germline V gene has CDR1 SNHLY and CDR2 FYNNEI. CDR3 size: 15 residues.

The chain carries TRBV9 and TRBJ2-7; 7 positions match TRBD1. The CDR3 is 14 residues long. Germline CDR1 SGDLS, CDR2 YYNGEE. V was pared by 3 bases and J by 2 bases, with 5 bases of the junction left unmatched. In DNA form, the CDR3 reads TGTGCCAGCAGCGGCCGGGACAGTGCCTACGAGCAGTACTTC. This encodes CASSGRDSAYEQYF. Using reference TRBV9 and TRBJ2-7 for the parts outside the CDR3, the full variable domain is DSGVTQTPKHLITATGQRVTLRCSPRSGDLSVYWYQQSLDQGLQFLIQYYNGEERAKGNILERFSAQQFPDLHSELNLSSLELGDSALYFCASSGRDSAYEQYFGPGTRLTVT.

The CDR3 nucleotides read TGTGCCAGCAGCGTAGGCGGGGCGGGGGGGCCTCAGAATGAGCAGTTCTTC. Translated: CASSVGGAGGPQNEQFF. The chain is built from TRBV9 and TRBJ2-1, with 9 bases aligning to TRBD2. The CDR3 length is 17 residues. Germline V lookup: CDR1 SGDLS, CDR2 YYNGEE. J lost 7 bases, V lost 0 bases, and 11 bases had no gene match.

The rearrangement uses TRBV5-4 and TRBJ2-6; D unclear. CDR1 and CDR2 from the germline V gene are SGHNT and YYREEE (reference sequence). V gave up 0 bases and J gave up 0 bases, with 10 bases separating them. The CDR3 covers 17 residues. The CDR3 coding sequence is TGTGCCAGCAGCTTGGATAGGCGGAGCTCTGGGGCCAACGTCCTGACTTTC. Protein: CASSLDRRSSGANVLTF.

This clone appeared once. The chain is built from TRBV6-2 or TRBV6-3 and TRBJ2-7, with a weak D call TRBD2 (6 bases). Per germline, CDR1 MNHEY and CDR2 SVGEGT. The CDR3 has 14 residues. The germline V and J ends were trimmed by 4 bases and 1 base, with 11 bases remaining between them. CDR3 region: CASSLGLRSYEQYF. CDR3 nucleotides: TGTGCCAGCAGTTTGGGACTTAGATCCTACGAGCAGTACTTC.

The chain joins TRBV5-1 to TRBJ2-7; the match to TRBD1 covers 9 bases. This CDR3 contains 16 residues. After removal of 4 bases from V and 1 base from J, the junction contained 9 bases not matched to a gene. From germline, CDR1 is SGHRS and CDR2 YFSETQ. The CDR3 DNA reads TGCGCCAGCAGCCCCCTCGGGACAGGGCTATCCTACGAGCAGTACTTC. Amino acid sequence: CASSPLGTGLSYEQYF.

The chain couples TRBV6-5 to TRBJ1-2; 7 bases align to TRBD1. The V segment lost 6 bases and the J segment 4 bases; nucleotides outside the gene matches: 5. CDR3 length equals 13 residues. Germline loops: CDR1 MNHEY, CDR2 SVGAGI. Here the CDR3 DNA reads TGTGCCAGCAGGTATACAGGGGTCTATGGCTACACCTTC. This encodes CASRYTGVYGYTF.

The CDR3 protein is CASSLVSGVDTEAFF. The CDR3 bases are TGTGCCAGCAGCTTAGTGTCCGGGGTTGACACTGAAGCTTTCTTT. The rearrangement links TRBV7-9 to TRBJ1-1; D ambiguous. V dropped 1 base and J dropped 3 bases, with 12 bases sitting between them. Germline loops: CDR1 SEHNR, CDR2 FQNEAQ (reference sequence). The CDR3 contains 15 residues.

The sample holds a few counts of this clone. This chain's CDR3 is CASRRTAINTEAFF. Here the CDR3 DNA reads TGTGCCAGTAGGAGGACAGCCATCAACACTGAAGCTTTCTTT. J is TRBJ1-1 and V is TRBV19; D may be TRBD1 (6 bases). V dropped 6 bases and J dropped 2 bases, with 13 bases sitting between them. The germline V gene has CDR1 LNHDA and CDR2 SQIVND (reference sequence). The CDR3 has 14 residues.

The chain employs TRBV7-2 and TRBJ1-3; D gene ambiguous. The V gene lost 1 base and the J gene lost 4 bases, with 11 bases spanning the gap. Per germline, CDR1 SGHTA and CDR2 FQGNSA. There are 15 residues in the CDR3. CDR3 DNA sequence: TGTGCCAGCAGCTTAGGGGGTTCGGGAGGAAACACCATATATTTT. Its translation: CASSLGGSGGNTIYF.

By share, this clone counts as medium-sized. The chain uses TRBV4-1 and TRBJ2-7; D remains ambiguous. Looked up from germline, CDR1 is MGHRA and CDR2 is YSYEKL. V was clipped by 1 base and J by 0 bases, with 10 bases between them. The CDR3 runs to 15 residues. CDR3 sequence: CASSQAAESSYEQYF. The CDR3 DNA reads TGCGCCAGCAGCCAAGCGGCGGAGAGCTCCTACGAGCAGTACTTC.

The gene calls are TRBV15 and TRBJ2-7, with TRBD1 matching over 8 bases. The CDR3 covers 13 residues. The germline V gene encodes CDR1 LNHNV and CDR2 YYDKDF (reference sequence). The V segment lost 5 bases and the J segment 7 bases; nucleotides outside the gene matches: 7. CDR3: CATSSGTGQEQYF. The CDR3 DNA is TGTGCCACCAGCTCGGGGACAGGTCAAGAGCAGTACTTC.

This chain connects TRBV21-1 to TRBJ2-1; no check of the table's D call, TRBD1, against the DNA was made. TRBV21-1 is flagged as a pseudogene. The CDR3 has 14 amino acids. CDR3 nucleotides: TGTGCCAGCAGCAACAGGGCAGGGGGGAATGAGCAGTTCTTC. Amino acids: CASSNRAGGNEQFF.

The chain uses TRBV28 and TRBJ2-3; D gene uncertain. The V end was cut by 8 bases, the J end by 3 bases, with 6 bases between. The germline V gene has CDR1 MDHEN and CDR2 SYDVKM. The CDR3 is made up of 11 amino acids. This CDR3 reads CASQATDTQYF. CDR3 DNA: TGTGCCAGCCAGGCGACAGATACGCAGTATTTT.